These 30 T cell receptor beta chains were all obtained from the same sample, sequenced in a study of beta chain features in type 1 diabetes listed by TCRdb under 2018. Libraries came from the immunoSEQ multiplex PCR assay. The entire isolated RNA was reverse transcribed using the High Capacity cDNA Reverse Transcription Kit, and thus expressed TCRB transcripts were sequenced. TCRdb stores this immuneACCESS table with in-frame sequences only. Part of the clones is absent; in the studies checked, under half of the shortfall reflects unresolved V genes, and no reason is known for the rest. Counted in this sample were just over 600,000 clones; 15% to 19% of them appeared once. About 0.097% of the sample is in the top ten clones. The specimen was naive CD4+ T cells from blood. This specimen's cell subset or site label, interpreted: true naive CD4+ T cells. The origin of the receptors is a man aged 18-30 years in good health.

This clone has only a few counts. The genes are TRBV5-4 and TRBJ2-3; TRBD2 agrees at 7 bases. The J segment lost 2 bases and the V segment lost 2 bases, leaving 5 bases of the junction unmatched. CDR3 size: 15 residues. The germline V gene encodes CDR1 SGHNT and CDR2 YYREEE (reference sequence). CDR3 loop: CASSFTGGATDTQYF. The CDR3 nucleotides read TGTGCCAGCAGCTTCACGGGAGGAGCCACAGATACGCAGTATTTT.

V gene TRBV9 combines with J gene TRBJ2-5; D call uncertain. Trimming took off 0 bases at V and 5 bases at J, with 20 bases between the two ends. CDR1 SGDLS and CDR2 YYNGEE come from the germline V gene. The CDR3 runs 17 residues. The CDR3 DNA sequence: TGTGCCAGCAGCGTAGTCCCGAACAGTAGGTGGAGCGAGACCCAGTACTTC. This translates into CASSVVPNSRWSETQYF.

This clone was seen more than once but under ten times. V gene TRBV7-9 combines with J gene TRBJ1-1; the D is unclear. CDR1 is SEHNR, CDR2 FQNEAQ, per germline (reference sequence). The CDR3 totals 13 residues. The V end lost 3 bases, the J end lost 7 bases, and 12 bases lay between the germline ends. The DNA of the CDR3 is TGTGCCAGCAGCTTTCGGGCGGTTAATGAAGCTTTCTTT. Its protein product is CASSFRAVNEAFF. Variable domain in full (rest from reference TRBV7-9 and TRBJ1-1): DTGVSQNPRHKITKRGQNVTFRCDPISEHNRLYWYRQTLGQGPEFLTYFQNEAQLEKSRLLSDRFSAERPKGSFSTLEIQRTEQGDSAMYLCASSFRAVNEAFFGQGTRLTVV.

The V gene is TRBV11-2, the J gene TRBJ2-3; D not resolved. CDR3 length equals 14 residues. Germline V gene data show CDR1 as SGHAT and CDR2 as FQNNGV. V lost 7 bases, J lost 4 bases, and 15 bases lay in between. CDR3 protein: CASTPPVPPDTQYF. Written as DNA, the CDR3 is TGTGCCAGCACCCCACCCGTCCCCCCAGATACGCAGTATTTT. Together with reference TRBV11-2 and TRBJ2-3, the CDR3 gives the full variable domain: EAGVAQSPRYKIIEKRQSVAFWCNPISGHATLYWYQQILGQGPKLLIQFQNNGVVDDSQLPKDRFSAERLKGVDSTLKIQPAKLEDSAVYLCASTPPVPPDTQYFGPGTRLTVL.

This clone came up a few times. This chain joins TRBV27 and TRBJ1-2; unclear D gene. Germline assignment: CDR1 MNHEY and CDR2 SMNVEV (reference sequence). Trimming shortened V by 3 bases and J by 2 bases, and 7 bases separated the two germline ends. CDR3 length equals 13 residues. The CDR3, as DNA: TGTGCCAGCAGTTTTCACATGAACTATGGCTACACCTTC. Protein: CASSFHMNYGYTF.

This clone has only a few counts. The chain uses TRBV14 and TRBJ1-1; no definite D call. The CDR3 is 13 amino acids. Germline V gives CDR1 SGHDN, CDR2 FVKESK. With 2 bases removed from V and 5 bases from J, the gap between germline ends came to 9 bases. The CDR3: CASSQSAVTEAFF. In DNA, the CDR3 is TGTGCCAGCAGCCAAAGTGCGGTGACTGAAGCTTTCTTT.

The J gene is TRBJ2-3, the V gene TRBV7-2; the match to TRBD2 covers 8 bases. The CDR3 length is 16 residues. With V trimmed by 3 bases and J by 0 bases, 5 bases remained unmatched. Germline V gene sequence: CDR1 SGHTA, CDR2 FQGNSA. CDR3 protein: CASSFRPSGSTDTQYF. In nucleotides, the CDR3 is TGTGCCAGCAGCTTTAGGCCTAGCGGGAGCACAGATACGCAGTATTTT. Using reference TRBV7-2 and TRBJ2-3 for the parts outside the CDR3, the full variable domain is GAGVSQSPSNKVTEKGKDVELRCDPISGHTALYWYRQSLGQGLEFLIYFQGNSAPDKSGLPSDRFSAERTGGSVSTLTIQRTQQEDSAVYLCASSFRPSGSTDTQYFGPGTRLTVL.

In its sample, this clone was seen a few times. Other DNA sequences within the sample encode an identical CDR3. DNA of the CDR3: TGTGCCATCAGGGGGACAGGGGCCTACGAGCAGTACTTC. Encoded protein: CAIRGTGAYEQYF. The chain employs TRBV10-3 and TRBJ2-7; TRBD1 agrees at 10 bases. This CDR3 has 13 amino acids. CDR1 is ENHRY, CDR2 SYGVKD, per germline. Trimming cost V 6 bases and J 2 bases; bases outside gene matches: 1.

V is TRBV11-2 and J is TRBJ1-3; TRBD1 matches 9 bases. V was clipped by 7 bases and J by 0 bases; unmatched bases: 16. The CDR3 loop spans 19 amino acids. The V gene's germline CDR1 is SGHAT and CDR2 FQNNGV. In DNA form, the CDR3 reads TGTGCCAGCACCCCCTCATTCCGGGACAGGGATAACTCTGGAAACACCATATATTTT. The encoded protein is CASTPSFRDRDNSGNTIYF.

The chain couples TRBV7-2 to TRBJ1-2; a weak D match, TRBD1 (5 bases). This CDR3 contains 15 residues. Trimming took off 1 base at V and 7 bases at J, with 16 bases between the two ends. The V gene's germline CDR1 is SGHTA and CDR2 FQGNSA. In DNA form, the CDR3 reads TGTGCCAGCAGCTTAGTGGGGACCCAACCGTCTGGCTACACCTTC. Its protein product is CASSLVGTQPSGYTF.

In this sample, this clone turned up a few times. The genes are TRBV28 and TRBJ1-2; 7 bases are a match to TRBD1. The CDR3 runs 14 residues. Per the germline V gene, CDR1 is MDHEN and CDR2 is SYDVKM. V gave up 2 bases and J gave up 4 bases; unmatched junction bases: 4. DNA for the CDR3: TGTGCCAGCAGTTTACCGACAGGGACCTATGGCTACACCTTC. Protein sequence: CASSLPTGTYGYTF.

CDR3 in DNA: TGTGCCAGTAGTGACCGGGACAGGGAGGGGTATGAGCAGTTCTTC. Its protein product is CASSDRDREGYEQFF. The rearrangement joins TRBV19 to TRBJ2-1, with 9 nucleotides matching TRBD1. Looked up from germline, CDR1 is LNHDA and CDR2 is SQIVND (reference sequence). The CDR3 consists of 15 residues. The junction had 10 bases not matched to a gene; V was cut back by 5 bases and J by 8 bases.

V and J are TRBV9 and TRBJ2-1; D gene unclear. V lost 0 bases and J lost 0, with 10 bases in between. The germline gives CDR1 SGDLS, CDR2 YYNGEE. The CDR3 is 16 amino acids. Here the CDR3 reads CASSVGPLSSYNEQFF. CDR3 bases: TGTGCCAGCAGCGTAGGGCCGCTAAGCTCCTACAATGAGCAGTTCTTC.

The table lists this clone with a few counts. This CDR3 reads CASSLLPGVSTDTQYF. In nucleotides, the CDR3 is TGTGCCAGCAGCCTCCTACCGGGGGTGAGCACAGATACGCAGTATTTT. The chain employs TRBV7-3 and TRBJ2-3; tentatively, D is TRBD2 (6 bases). Germline values: CDR1 SGHTA, CDR2 FQGTGA. The CDR3 contains 16 residues. Trimming took off 5 bases at V and 0 bases at J, with 15 bases between the two ends.

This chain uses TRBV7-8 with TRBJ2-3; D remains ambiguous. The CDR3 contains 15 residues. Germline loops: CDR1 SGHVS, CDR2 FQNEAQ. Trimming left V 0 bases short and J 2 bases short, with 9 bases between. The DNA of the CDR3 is TGTGCCAGCAGCTTAGCAAGAGAATACACAGATACGCAGTATTTT. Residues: CASSLAREYTDTQYF. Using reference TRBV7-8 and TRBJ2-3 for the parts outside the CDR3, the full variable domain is GAGVSQSPRYKVAKRGQDVALRCDPISGHVSLFWYQQALGQGPEFLTYFQNEAQLDKSGLPSDRFFAERPEGSVSTLKIQRTQQEDSAVYLCASSLAREYTDTQYFGPGTRLTVL.

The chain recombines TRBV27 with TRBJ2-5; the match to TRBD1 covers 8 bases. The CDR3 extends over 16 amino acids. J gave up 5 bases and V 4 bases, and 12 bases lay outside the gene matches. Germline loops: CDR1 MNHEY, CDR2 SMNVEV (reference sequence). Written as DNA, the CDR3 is TGTGCCAGCAGTTCTACGCACAGGGGGGTTAAGGAGACCCAGTACTTC. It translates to CASSSTHRGVKETQYF.

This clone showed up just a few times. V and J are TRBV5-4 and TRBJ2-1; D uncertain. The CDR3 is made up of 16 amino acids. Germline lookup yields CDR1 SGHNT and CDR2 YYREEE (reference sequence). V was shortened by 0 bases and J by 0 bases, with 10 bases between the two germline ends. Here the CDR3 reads CASSLVIQSSYNEQFF. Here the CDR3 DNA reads TGTGCCAGCAGCTTGGTGATCCAGAGCTCCTACAATGAGCAGTTCTTC.

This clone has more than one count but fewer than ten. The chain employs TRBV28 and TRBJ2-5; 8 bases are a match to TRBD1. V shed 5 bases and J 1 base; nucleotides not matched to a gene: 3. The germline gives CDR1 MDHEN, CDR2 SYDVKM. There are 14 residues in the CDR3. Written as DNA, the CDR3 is TGTGCCAGCAGTCCAACAGGGGGCCAAGAGACCCAGTACTTC. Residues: CASSPTGGQETQYF.

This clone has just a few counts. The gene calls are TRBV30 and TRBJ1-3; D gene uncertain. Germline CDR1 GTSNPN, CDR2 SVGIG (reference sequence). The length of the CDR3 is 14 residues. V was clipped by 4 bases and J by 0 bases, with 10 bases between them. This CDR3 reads CAWTAGVSGNTIYF. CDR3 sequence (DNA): TGTGCCTGGACCGCCGGGGTCTCTGGAAACACCATATATTTT.

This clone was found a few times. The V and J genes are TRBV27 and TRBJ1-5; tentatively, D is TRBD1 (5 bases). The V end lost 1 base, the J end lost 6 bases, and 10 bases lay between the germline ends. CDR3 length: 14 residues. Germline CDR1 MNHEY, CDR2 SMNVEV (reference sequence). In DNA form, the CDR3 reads TGTGCCAGCAGTTTATTGGGGGTAGGTCAGCCCCAGCATTTT. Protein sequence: CASSLLGVGQPQHF.

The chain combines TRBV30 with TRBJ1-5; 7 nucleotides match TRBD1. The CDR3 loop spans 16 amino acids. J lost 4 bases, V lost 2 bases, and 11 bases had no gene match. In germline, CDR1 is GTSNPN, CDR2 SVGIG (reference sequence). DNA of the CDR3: TGTGCCTGGAGTAGGATGAAGGAGGGGGCAAATCAGCCCCAGCATTTT. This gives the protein CAWSRMKEGANQPQHF.

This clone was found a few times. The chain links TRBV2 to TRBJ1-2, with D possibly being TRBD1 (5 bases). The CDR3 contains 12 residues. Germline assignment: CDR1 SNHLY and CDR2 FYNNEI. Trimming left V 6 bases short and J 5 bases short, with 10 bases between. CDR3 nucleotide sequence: TGTGCCAGCAGCTGGGAGGGGTATGGCTACACCTTC. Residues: CASSWEGYGYTF.

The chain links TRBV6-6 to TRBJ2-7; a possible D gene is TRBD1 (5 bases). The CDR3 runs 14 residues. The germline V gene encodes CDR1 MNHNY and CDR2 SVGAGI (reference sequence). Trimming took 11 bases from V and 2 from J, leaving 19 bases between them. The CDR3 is CAVARDGRAYEQYF. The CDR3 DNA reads TGTGCCGTAGCACGTGACGGCAGGGCCTACGAGCAGTACTTC.

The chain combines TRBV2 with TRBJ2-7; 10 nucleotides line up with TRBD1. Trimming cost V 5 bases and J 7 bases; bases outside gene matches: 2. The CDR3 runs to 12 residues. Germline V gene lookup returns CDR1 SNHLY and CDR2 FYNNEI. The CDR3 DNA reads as TGTGCCAGCAGTAGGGACAGGGGTGAGCAGTACTTC. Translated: CASSRDRGEQYF.

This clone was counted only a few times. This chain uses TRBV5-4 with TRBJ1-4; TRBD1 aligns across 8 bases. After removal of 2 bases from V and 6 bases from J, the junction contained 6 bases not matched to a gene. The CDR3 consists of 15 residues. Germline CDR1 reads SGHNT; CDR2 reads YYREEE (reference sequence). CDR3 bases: TGTGCCAGCAGCTTCCGGACAGGGAGGGATGAAAAACTGTTTTTT. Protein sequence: CASSFRTGRDEKLFF.

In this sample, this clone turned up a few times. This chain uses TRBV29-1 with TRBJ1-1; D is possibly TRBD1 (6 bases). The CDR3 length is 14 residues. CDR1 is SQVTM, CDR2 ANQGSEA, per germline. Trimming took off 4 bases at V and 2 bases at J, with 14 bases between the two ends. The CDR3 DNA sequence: TGCAGCGTTGCGCGACAGGCCCTCAACACTGAAGCTTTCTTT. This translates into CSVARQALNTEAFF. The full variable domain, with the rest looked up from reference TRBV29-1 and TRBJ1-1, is SAVISQKPSRDICQRGTSLTIQCQVDSQVTMMFWYRQQPGQSLTLIATANQGSEATYESGFVIDKFPISRPNLTFSTLTVSNMSPEDSSIYLCSVARQALNTEAFFGQGTRLTVV.

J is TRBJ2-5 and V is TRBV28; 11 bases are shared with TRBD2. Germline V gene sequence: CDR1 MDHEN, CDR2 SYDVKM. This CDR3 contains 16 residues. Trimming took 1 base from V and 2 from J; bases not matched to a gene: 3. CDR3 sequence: CASSLSGLAAQETQYF. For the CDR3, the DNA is TGTGCCAGCAGTTTATCGGGACTAGCGGCTCAAGAGACCCAGTACTTC.

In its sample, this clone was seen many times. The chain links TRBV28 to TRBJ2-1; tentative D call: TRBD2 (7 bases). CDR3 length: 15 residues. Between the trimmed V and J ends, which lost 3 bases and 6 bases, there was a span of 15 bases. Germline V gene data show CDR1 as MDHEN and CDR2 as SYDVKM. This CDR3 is CASSLRTRGGNEQFF. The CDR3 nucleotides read TGTGCCAGCAGTTTGAGGACTAGAGGGGGCAATGAGCAGTTCTTC.

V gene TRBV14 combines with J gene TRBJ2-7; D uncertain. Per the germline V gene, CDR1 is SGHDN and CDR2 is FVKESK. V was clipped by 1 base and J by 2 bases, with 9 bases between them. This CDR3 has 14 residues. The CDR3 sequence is CASSQVWQAYEQYF. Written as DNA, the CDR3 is TGTGCCAGCAGCCAAGTTTGGCAGGCCTACGAGCAGTACTTC.

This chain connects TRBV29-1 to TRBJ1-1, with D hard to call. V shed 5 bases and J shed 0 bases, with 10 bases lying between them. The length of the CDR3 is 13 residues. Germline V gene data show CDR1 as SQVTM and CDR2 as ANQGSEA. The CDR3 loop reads CSVKQNLNTEAFF. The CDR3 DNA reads TGCAGCGTTAAACAGAATTTGAACACTGAAGCTTTCTTT.